The 24 T cell receptor beta chains reported below all come from one sample, sequenced in a study of CD8+ T cells in alopecia areata (dated by TCRdb to 2016 to 2019). Receptor amplification or capture employed the immunoSEQ multiplex PCR assay. For TCR sequencing, RNA was extracted from every sample and reverse transcribed into cDNA to serve as template. Entries here come from immuneACCESS through TCRdb and include only in-frame sequences with V and J called. Some clones fail to appear in such tables; in the studies checked, an unresolved V gene covers under half of the shortfall, and the cause of the remainder is unknown. Recorded for this sample are fewer than 250,000 clones; roughly 44% of them occurred a single time. 2% to 3% of the sample lies in the top ten. Explained via the paper, the treatment or condition label denotes: oral pan-JAK inhibitor, 5-10 mg twice daily. Here the sequenced sample was CD4+ T cells sorted from blood, taken around week 36, from a patient treated with tofacitinib. The origin of the receptors is a human donor with alopecia areata.

The genes are TRBV27 and TRBJ2-1; tentatively, D is TRBD1 (6 bases). V was clipped by 4 bases and J by 15 bases, with 16 bases between them. Germline CDR1 and CDR2: MNHEY and SMNVEV (reference sequence). This CDR3 spans 12 amino acids. CDR3 protein: CASSSLEGVRFF. Here the CDR3 DNA reads TGTGCCAGCAGTTCGCTAGAGGGGGTTCGGTTCTTC.

This clone occurred a few times. V gene TRBV14 combines with J gene TRBJ1-2, with TRBD1 matching over 7 bases. The germline V gene has CDR1 SGHDN and CDR2 FVKESK. This CDR3 is 15 amino acids long. The V gene end was trimmed by 4 bases and the J gene end by 9 bases; junction bases not matched to a gene: 14. The CDR3 region is CASSPVINRGESYTF. DNA for the CDR3: TGTGCCAGCAGCCCTGTCATAAACAGGGGCGAGAGCTACACCTTC. Full variable domain (remainder filled in from reference TRBV14 and TRBJ1-2): EAGVTQFPSHSVIEKGQTVTLRCDPISGHDNLYWYRRVMGKEIKFLLHFVKESKQDESGMPNNRFLAERTGGTYSTLKVQPAELEDSGVYFCASSPVINRGESYTFGSGTRLTVV.

The rearrangement links TRBV5-4 to TRBJ1-1, with a possible D match to TRBD1 (5 bases). Trimming removed 3 bases from V and 7 bases from J, with 16 bases in between. Per germline, CDR1 SGHNT and CDR2 YYREEE (reference sequence). This CDR3 is 14 amino acids long. CDR3: CASSSQRGIVEAFF. CDR3 sequence (DNA): TGTGCCAGCAGCTCCCAGAGGGGAATTGTTGAAGCTTTCTTT.

The V call is TRBV30, the J call TRBJ2-7; 7 bases are shared with TRBD2. The V gene's germline CDR1 is GTSNPN and CDR2 SVGIG (reference sequence). V gave up 2 bases and J gave up 5 bases; unmatched junction bases: 3. The CDR3 has 12 amino acids. The DNA for the CDR3 is TGTGCCTGGAGTCCACGGGGGGACGAGCAGTACTTC. It is translated as CAWSPRGDEQYF.

V gene TRBV5-6 combines with J gene TRBJ1-2; no clear D. V dropped 0 bases and J dropped 3 bases, with 9 bases sitting between them. Germline V gene data show CDR1 as SGHDT and CDR2 as YYEEEE. The CDR3 is made up of 14 amino acids. The CDR3 loop is CASSLDREDYGYTF. In DNA, the CDR3 is TGTGCCAGCAGCTTGGATCGGGAGGACTATGGCTACACCTTC.

The CDR3 protein is CAWTQSLSPAFF. The CDR3 region has the DNA TGTGCCTGGACCCAAAGCCTTTCTCCGGCTTTCTTT. The chain links TRBV30 to TRBJ1-1; D is unclear. CDR1 is GTSNPN, CDR2 SVGIG, per germline (reference sequence). The CDR3 consists of 12 residues. V was shortened by 4 bases and J by 11 bases, with 17 bases between the two germline ends.

The V and J genes are TRBV7-6 and TRBJ2-1, with D perhaps matching TRBD1 (6 bases). Deletions cut 3 bases from V and 4 bases from J, with 10 bases between. The germline CDR1 and CDR2 sequences are SGHVS and FNYEAQ. CDR3 length equals 14 residues. The CDR3 DNA is TGTGCCAGCAGCTTCACCGGACAGTACAATGAGCAGTTCTTC. This gives the protein CASSFTGQYNEQFF.

This clone was seen a few times. The rearrangement uses TRBV5-4 and TRBJ1-4, with a tentative D call TRBD1 (5 bases). Trimming removed 4 bases at V and 7 bases at J, with 17 bases between. Germline V gene sequence: CDR1 SGHNT, CDR2 YYREEE (reference sequence). This CDR3 has 15 amino acids. The DNA for the CDR3 is TGTGCCAGCAGCCAGGCAGGGAACACGGTTGAAAAACTGTTTTTT. This gives the protein CASSQAGNTVEKLFF.

This clone was recorded a few times. This chain links TRBV11-1 with TRBJ2-5; D might be TRBD1 (5 bases). This CDR3 comprises 14 residues. V gave up 5 bases and J gave up 5 bases, with 15 bases separating them. Germline CDR1 is SGHAT and CDR2 is FQDESV (reference sequence). CDR3 bases: TGTGCCAGCAGCGGCAGGGTTTCCCGGGAGACCCAGTACTTC. Encoded protein: CASSGRVSRETQYF.

The chain is built from TRBV29-1 and TRBJ1-5; the D gene is possibly TRBD1 (6 bases). The germline gives CDR1 SQVTM, CDR2 ANQGSEA. V lost 7 bases and J lost 6, with 16 bases in between. This CDR3 has 13 residues. CDR3 amino acids: CSATAGAGQPQHF. CDR3 DNA: TGCAGCGCTACGGCGGGGGCAGGTCAGCCCCAGCATTTT.

The chain combines TRBV6-1 with TRBJ2-5; 7 bases match TRBD1. The germline V gene has CDR1 MNHNS and CDR2 SASEGT. The CDR3 runs to 14 residues. Unmatched junction bases numbered 3, after V lost 4 bases and J lost 1 base. The CDR3 protein is CASSVRDSQETQYF. CDR3 DNA: TGTGCCAGCAGTGTGAGGGACAGCCAAGAGACCCAGTACTTC.

The rearrangement uses TRBV5-1 and TRBJ1-4; no reliable D call. CDR1 is SGHRS and CDR2 is YFSETQ in the germline V gene. This CDR3 is built from 14 residues. The ends were cut back, 2 bases at V and 8 bases at J, with 13 bases in the middle. In nucleotides, the CDR3 is TGCGCCAGCAGCTTAACCCGGCCGGAGGAAAAACTGTTTTTT. Protein sequence: CASSLTRPEEKLFF.

This clone was seen only a few times. V is TRBV19 and J is TRBJ2-3; TRBD1 aligns across 8 bases. The germline V gene encodes CDR1 LNHDA and CDR2 SQIVND (reference sequence). Trimming at V came to 5 bases and at J to 3 bases, leaving 7 bases not matched to a gene. The CDR3 runs to 15 residues. CDR3 amino acids: CASSADRVRTDTQYF. The DNA for the CDR3 is TGTGCCAGTAGTGCGGACAGGGTCCGGACAGATACGCAGTATTTT.

Regarding this clone: A much larger clone lies a single base off, so this may be a read error. The chain is built from TRBV7-6 and TRBJ2-5; D not resolved. The V gene's germline CDR1 is SGHVS and CDR2 FNYEAQ. With 2 bases removed from V and 4 bases from J, the gap between germline ends came to 2 bases. The CDR3 sequence is 11 residues long. The CDR3 DNA is TGTGCCAGCAGCTTATCAGAGACCCAGTACTTC. Its translation is CASSLSETQYF. The full variable domain, with the rest looked up from reference TRBV7-6 and TRBJ2-5, is GAGVSQSPRYKVTKRGQDVALRCDPISGHVSLYWYRQALGQGPEFLTYFNYEAQQDKSGLPNDRFSAERPEGSISTLTIQRTEQRDSAMYRCASSLSETQYFGPGTRLLVL.

This clone has more than one count but fewer than ten. The J gene is TRBJ2-1, the V gene TRBV27; 11 nucleotides match TRBD1. The ends lost 6 bases at V and 3 bases at J; junction bases unmatched: 10. The germline V gene encodes CDR1 MNHEY and CDR2 SMNVEV (reference sequence). CDR3 size: 17 residues. CDR3: CASRRTRTGGIYNEQFF. CDR3 nucleotide sequence: TGTGCCAGCAGACGTACGAGGACAGGGGGCATCTACAATGAGCAGTTCTTC.

This clone was detected only a few times. The J gene is TRBJ1-1, the V gene TRBV30, with D unclear. Trimming removed 3 bases at V and 0 bases at J, with 11 bases between. This CDR3 has 14 residues. Germline V gene lookup returns CDR1 GTSNPN and CDR2 SVGIG (reference sequence). The CDR3 loop is CAWSGQPMNTEAFF. The DNA of the CDR3 is TGTGCCTGGAGCGGGCAGCCCATGAACACTGAAGCTTTCTTT. Complete variable domain (other parts from reference TRBV30 and TRBJ1-1): SQTIHQWPATLVQPVGSPLSLECTVEGTSNPNLYWYRQAAGRGLQLLFYSVGIGQISSEVPQNLSASRPQDRQFILSSKKLLLSDSGFYLCAWSGQPMNTEAFFGQGTRLTVV.

V and J are TRBV5-1 and TRBJ2-3; 9 bases align to TRBD2. The V gene end was trimmed by 5 bases and the J gene end by 5 bases; junction bases not matched to a gene: 6. CDR1 SGHRS and CDR2 YFSETQ come from the germline V gene. This CDR3 has 14 amino acids. The CDR3 nucleotides are TGCGCCAGCAGTAATAGCGGGAGTGGAGATACGCAGTATTTT. As protein: CASSNSGSGDTQYF.

CDR3 sequence (DNA): TGTGCCAGCAGCTTCCGGGGCAGGTCCGCTGGGTCCGGCACAGATACGCAGTATTTT. Protein: CASSFRGRSAGSGTDTQYF. The J gene is TRBJ2-3, the V gene TRBV7-9; D assignment may be TRBD1 or TRBD2 (5 bases each). The CDR3 is made up of 19 amino acids. The germline V and J ends were trimmed by 3 bases and 1 base, with 23 bases remaining between them. The germline V gene has CDR1 SEHNR and CDR2 FQNEAQ (reference sequence).

This clone was observed a few times. The chain links TRBV11-2 to TRBJ2-3, with 9 bases that match TRBD2. The length of the CDR3 is 16 residues. Germline values: CDR1 SGHAT, CDR2 FQNNGV. V lost 5 bases and J lost 5; bases outside the gene matches: 11. CDR3 nucleotide sequence: TGTGCCAGCAGCCCTCCTCCTAGCGGGGCCCAAGATACGCAGTATTTT. The encoded protein is CASSPPPSGAQDTQYF.

In DNA, the CDR3 is TGTGCCAGCAGTTTGGCAGGCCAAAACTATGGCTACACCTTC. Protein sequence: CASSLAGQNYGYTF. This chain uses TRBV27 with TRBJ1-2; D not certain. Trimming removed 3 bases from V and 2 bases from J, with 10 bases in between. Germline V lookup: CDR1 MNHEY, CDR2 SMNVEV (reference sequence). The CDR3 is 14 residues long.

The chain combines TRBV7-9 with TRBJ2-3; D is undetermined. The V end lost 4 bases, the J end lost 0 bases, and 8 bases lay between the germline ends. Per germline, CDR1 SEHNR and CDR2 FQNEAQ (reference sequence). The CDR3 is 14 amino acids. CDR3 sequence reads: CASSSGRSTDTQYF. CDR3 DNA: TGTGCCAGCAGCTCGGGCCGTAGCACAGATACGCAGTATTTT. Based on the CDR3 plus reference TRBV7-9 and TRBJ2-3, the full variable domain is DTGVSQNPRHKITKRGQNVTFRCDPISEHNRLYWYRQTLGQGPEFLTYFQNEAQLEKSRLLSDRFSAERPKGSFSTLEIQRTEQGDSAMYLCASSSGRSTDTQYFGPGTRLTVL.

The V and J genes are TRBV5-4 and TRBJ2-5; no reliable D call. Trimming removed 4 bases at V and 4 bases at J, with 8 bases between. In germline, CDR1 is SGHNT, CDR2 YYREEE (reference sequence). CDR3 length: 12 amino acids. The CDR3 here is CASSIRRETQYF. The CDR3 DNA follows: TGTGCCAGCAGCATACGAAGAGAGACCCAGTACTTC. Drawing the rest from reference TRBV5-4 and TRBJ2-5, the complete variable domain is ETGVTQSPTHLIKTRGQQVTLRCSSQSGHNTVSWYQQALGQGPQFIFQYYREEENGRGNFPPRFSGLQFPNYSSELNVNALELDDSALYLCASSIRRETQYFGPGTRLLVL.

This chain links TRBV9 with TRBJ2-1; TRBD2 matches 9 bases. CDR1 and CDR2 (germline): SGDLS, YYNGEE. CDR3 length: 15 amino acids. Unmatched junction bases numbered 12, after V lost 7 bases and J lost 7 bases. CDR3 amino acids: CASATRLAGLNEQFF. The CDR3 region has the DNA TGTGCCAGCGCGACGAGGCTAGCGGGATTAAATGAGCAGTTCTTC.

The gene calls are TRBV6-4 and TRBJ2-3, with 7 bases fitting TRBD2. The CDR3 sequence is 15 residues long. With 4 bases clipped from V and 6 bases from J, the junction kept 10 bases outside the gene matches. Germline CDR1 and CDR2: MRHNA and SNTAGT. CDR3 loop: CASSGRRGSLDTQYF. DNA of the CDR3: TGTGCCAGCAGTGGCCGGCGCGGGAGTCTGGATACGCAGTATTTT.